The 16 T cell receptor beta chains below come from one sample, sequenced in a study of patients and donors after allogeneic stem cell transplantation. TCRdb re-derived calls from the RT-PCR reads in MiXCR, one entry per CDR3 protein. The data contain about a million distinct CDR3 sequences, about a sixth of them seen just once; the ten biggest clones take up 5% to 6.5%. The source material was blood, either unsorted or a sorted T cell fraction (not recorded which). The source is a human donor who was either an allogeneic HSCT recipient or a stem cell or donor lymphocyte infusion donor (not recorded which). It is not recorded whose cells these are; they may come from a transplant donor.

The rearrangement uses TRBV25-1 and TRBJ2-7, with D possibly being TRBD1 or TRBD2 (5 bases each). V lost 9 bases, J lost 2 bases, and 14 bases lay in between. The CDR3 length is 13 residues. Germline V gene lookup returns CDR1 MGHDK and CDR2 SYGVNS. CDR3 protein: CASLRDGPYEQYF. The CDR3 DNA reads TGTGCCAGTCTGAGGGACGGACCCTACGAGCAGTACTTC.

This clonotype is a singleton in its sample. This chain joins TRBV7-9 and TRBJ2-5, with TRBD2 as a possible D gene (6 bases). From germline, CDR1 is SEHNR and CDR2 FQNEAQ (reference sequence). The ends were cut back, 1 base at V and 2 bases at J, with 11 bases in the middle. The CDR3 contains 15 residues. Written as DNA, the CDR3 is TGTGCCAGCAGCTTAGGGGGACTTGGACAAGAGACCCAGTACTTC. Encoded protein: CASSLGGLGQETQYF. Supplemented by reference TRBV7-9 and TRBJ2-5, the full variable domain reads DTGVSQNPRHKITKRGQNVTFRCDPISEHNRLYWYRQTLGQGPEFLTYFQNEAQLEKSRLLSDRFSAERPKGSFSTLEIQRTEQGDSAMYLCASSLGGLGQETQYFGPGTRLLVL.

The gene calls are TRBV20-1 and TRBJ2-7; D is perhaps TRBD1 (6 bases). Germline V gives CDR1 DFQATT, CDR2 SNEGSKA (reference sequence). Trimming took off 2 bases at V and 1 base at J, with 12 bases between the two ends. The CDR3 covers 14 residues. CDR3 bases: TGCAGTGCTAGAAGAGGGGGAAAATCCTACGAGCAGTACTTC. Its translation: CSARRGGKSYEQYF.

This clonotype was seen a handful of times. This rearrangement joins TRBV5-6 to TRBJ1-6, with D maybe TRBD1 (6 bases). V dropped 0 bases and J dropped 9 bases, with 13 bases sitting between them. CDR1 SGHDT and CDR2 YYEEEE come from the germline V gene. The CDR3 consists of 15 residues. The CDR3 DNA reads as TGTGCCAGCAGCTTGGCGTCAGGGGTTCGTTCACCCCTCCACTTT. This sequence encodes CASSLASGVRSPLHF.

This clonotype was counted many times. This chain uses TRBV29-1 with TRBJ2-6; D unresolved. CDR1 is SQVTM and CDR2 is ANQGSEA in the germline V gene. The CDR3 covers 14 residues. V dropped 3 bases and J dropped 1 base, with 7 bases sitting between them. In DNA form, the CDR3 reads TGCAGCGTTGATTTCTCATCTGGGGCCAACGTCCTGACTTTC. This sequence encodes CSVDFSSGANVLTF.

In this sample, this clonotype turned up a few times. This chain links TRBV4-3 with TRBJ1-2; 7 nucleotides align to TRBD1. CDR1 and CDR2 from the germline V gene are LGHNA and YSLEER. The CDR3 is made up of 18 amino acids. V trimming: 0 bases; J trimming: 2 bases; junction bases outside the gene matches: 12. This chain's CDR3 is CASSQDLQGPPNNYGYTF. CDR3 coding DNA: TGCGCCAGCAGCCAAGATCTACAGGGGCCACCTAACAACTATGGCTACACCTTC.

This clonotype was counted only a few times. This chain connects TRBV7-2 to TRBJ2-1, with a weak D call TRBD2 (5 bases). The CDR3 has 15 amino acids. The germline gives CDR1 SGHTA, CDR2 FQGNSA. Trimming took 5 bases from V and 6 from J, leaving 17 bases between them. The CDR3 sequence: CASSVKVVTSNEQFF. The CDR3 DNA reads TGTGCCAGCAGCGTAAAGGTGGTCACTAGCAATGAGCAGTTCTTC.

V usage is TRBV20-1 and J usage is TRBJ2-5; 10 bases are a match to TRBD2. Germline V gives CDR1 DFQATT, CDR2 SNEGSKA (reference sequence). This CDR3 has 16 amino acids. V dropped 0 bases and J dropped 5; count of bases not matched to a gene: 9. The CDR3 DNA follows: TGCAGTGCTAGAGAGCCCAGCGGGGGGGCCGGTGAGACCCAGTACTTC. Amino acids: CSAREPSGGAGETQYF.

This clonotype came up many times. The CDR3 DNA is TGTGCCAGCAGTTTCACCTATGGCTACACCTTC. Its protein is CASSFTYGYTF. This chain uses TRBV12-3 or TRBV12-4 with TRBJ1-2, with no clear D. Trimming removed 3 bases from V and 4 bases from J, with 3 bases in between. The CDR3 runs 11 residues.

The V and J genes are TRBV29-1 and TRBJ2-1, with a possible D match to TRBD1 (6 bases). Deletions cut 4 bases from V and 5 bases from J, with 15 bases between. The CDR3 runs 14 residues. The germline V gene encodes CDR1 SQVTM and CDR2 ANQGSEA. DNA of the CDR3: TGCAGCGTTGGGAAGACAGGAGGCCACAATGAGCAGTTCTTC. Translating it yields CSVGKTGGHNEQFF.

Only a few counts were recorded for this clonotype. The genes are TRBV5-1 and TRBJ2-5, with 10 bases identical to TRBD2. This CDR3 has 14 residues. V lost 4 bases to trimming and J lost 4 bases; unmatched junction nucleotides: 4. CDR1 is SGHRS, CDR2 YFSETQ, per germline. The CDR3 protein is CASSLRLAGETQYF. The CDR3 DNA reads as TGCGCCAGCAGCCTACGACTAGCGGGAGAGACCCAGTACTTC.

This clonotype was detected only a few times. The chain links TRBV29-1 to TRBJ2-1; 8 bases fit TRBD2. The V segment lost 3 bases and the J segment 5 bases; nucleotides outside the gene matches: 3. CDR1 is SQVTM, CDR2 ANQGSEA, per germline. The CDR3 length is 13 residues. The CDR3 here is CSVDGGRNNEQFF. The CDR3 region has the DNA TGCAGCGTTGACGGCGGGAGGAACAATGAGCAGTTCTTC.

This clonotype was seen repeatedly, ten times or more. The chain couples TRBV9 to TRBJ2-7; 7 bases match TRBD2. J gave up 5 bases and V 3 bases, and 8 bases lay outside the gene matches. Germline CDR1 and CDR2: SGDLS and YYNGEE. There are 14 residues in the CDR3. The CDR3 DNA reads as TGTGCCAGCAGCGGTCAGGGAGGGGACCACGAGCAGTACTTC. It yields the protein CASSGQGGDHEQYF.

This clonotype has a count of ten or more. This CDR3 reads CASSLQGHPAGYTF. CDR3 DNA sequence: TGTGCCAGCAGTTTACAGGGACATCCTGCTGGCTACACCTTC. The chain has TRBV27 and TRBJ1-2, with D possibly being TRBD1 (6 bases). CDR1 and CDR2 from the germline V gene are MNHEY and SMNVEV (reference sequence). V lost 2 bases and J lost 7, with 14 bases in between. The CDR3 spans 14 residues.

This clonotype was recorded a few times. V usage is TRBV20-1 and J usage is TRBJ2-7; either TRBD1 or TRBD2 may fit D (5 bases each). V was cut by 6 bases and J by 9 bases, with 15 bases left in between. CDR3 length: 11 residues. Germline V gene lookup returns CDR1 DFQATT and CDR2 SNEGSKA (reference sequence). The CDR3 loop is CSAEDGALQYF. DNA of the CDR3: TGCAGTGCCGAGGACGGGGCCTTGCAGTACTTC.

The rearrangement uses TRBV14 and TRBJ2-1; 8 bases fit TRBD2. The CDR3 totals 14 residues. V was pared by 6 bases and J by 5 bases, with 6 bases of the junction left unmatched. Germline V gives CDR1 SGHDN, CDR2 FVKESK. The CDR3 bases are TGTGCCAGCAGTCGGGGGGGCCCGAACAATGAGCAGTTCTTC. This sequence encodes CASSRGGPNNEQFF. The full variable domain, completed using reference TRBV14 and TRBJ2-1, is EAGVTQFPSHSVIEKGQTVTLRCDPISGHDNLYWYRRVMGKEIKFLLHFVKESKQDESGMPNNRFLAERTGGTYSTLKVQPAELEDSGVYFCASSRGGPNNEQFFGPGTRLTVL.